The clone carrying this T cell receptor (beta chain) was observed at least ten times. CDR3-region Arm-PCR and iRepertoire HTBI primers produced the TCR beta libraries. TCRdb re-called the multiplex PCR reads with MiXCR, one entry per CDR3 protein. This table holds about 430,000 distinct CDR3 sequences, over 12% found once. Described time point: newly diagnosed GD, antithyroid drugs for less than 3 months. After RNA was extracted from PBMCs, the TCR library was made from it. This sample is part of a study of regulatory T cells in long-lasting Graves disease. CDR3 length: 13 residues. CDR1 and CDR2 from the germline V gene are SGHNT and YENEEA. Trimming took 5 bases from V and 6 from J, leaving 11 bases between them. These data also formed part of another study, on T cells in Graves' hyperthyroidism and ophthalmopathy.

The sequenced sample was peripheral blood mononuclear cells (PBMCs), obtained at new diagnosis, from a patient treated with antithyroid drugs. The clonotype originates from a woman in her thirties or forties with Graves disease. This chain links TRBV11-3 with TRBJ2-1; D ambiguous. The DNA for the CDR3 is TGTGCCAGCAGCCTTCCGATTCTCAATGAGCAGTTCTTC. It specifies CASSLPILNEQFF.